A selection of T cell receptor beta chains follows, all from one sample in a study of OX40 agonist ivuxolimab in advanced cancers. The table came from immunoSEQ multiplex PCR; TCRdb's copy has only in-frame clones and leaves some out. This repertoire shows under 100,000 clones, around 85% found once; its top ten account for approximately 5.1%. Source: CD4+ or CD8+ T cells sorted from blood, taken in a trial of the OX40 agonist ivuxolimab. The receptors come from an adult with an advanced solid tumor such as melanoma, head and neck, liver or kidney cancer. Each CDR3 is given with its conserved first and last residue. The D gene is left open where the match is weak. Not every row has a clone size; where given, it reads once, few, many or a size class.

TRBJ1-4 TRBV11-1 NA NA CASSFLTGTNEKLFF
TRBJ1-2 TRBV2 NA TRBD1 CASQGGQVEGYTF
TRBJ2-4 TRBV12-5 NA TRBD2 CASGLVVQREIPNIQYF
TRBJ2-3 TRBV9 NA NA CASSDGTTTRASTDTQYF
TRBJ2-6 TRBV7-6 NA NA CASSLSASSGANVLTF
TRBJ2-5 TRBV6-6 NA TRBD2 CASSYELAAETQYF
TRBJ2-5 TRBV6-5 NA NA CASSYSGEGVMETQYF
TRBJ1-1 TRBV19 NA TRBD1 CASSISPSTGGRTEAFF
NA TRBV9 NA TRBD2 CASSPLPSGPPYEQYF
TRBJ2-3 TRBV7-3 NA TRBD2 CASSASSGGVTDTQYF
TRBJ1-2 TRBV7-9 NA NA CASSPETANYGYTF
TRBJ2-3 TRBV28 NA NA CASSFDQGTLGDTQYF
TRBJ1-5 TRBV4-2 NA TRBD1 CASSQDNTAGGVSQPQHF
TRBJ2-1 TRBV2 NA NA CASRSTGSSYNEQFF
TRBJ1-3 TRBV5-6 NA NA CASSRRGAGGNTIYF
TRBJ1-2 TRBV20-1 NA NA CSANQGLGYTF
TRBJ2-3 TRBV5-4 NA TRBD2 CASSSASGNTDTQYF
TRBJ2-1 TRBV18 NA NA CASSPPEHGKASEQFF
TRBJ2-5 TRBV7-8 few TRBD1 CASSSRQGKTQYF